This entry is about one TCR beta chain. The authors' processing: Estimates of nucleated cell counts were drawn from the amplification of reference gene primers. The protocol was immunoSEQ multiplex PCR, while the TCRdb copy is restricted to in-frame clones and leaves out a portion. The D gene and trimming were derived from the DNA, and the V and J assignments and clone size from that table. Among under 60,000 clones listed, 85% to 90% were seen once. Germline assignment: CDR1 MNHEY and CDR2 SVGAGI. The CDR3 contains 13 residues. J gave up 5 bases and V 5 bases, and 3 bases lay outside the gene matches. The data stem from a study of blood T cell repertoires in COVID-19. Study-wide context: Samples taken during acute and convalescent COVID-19 were collected in the United States, Italy and Spain. The cDNA or gDNA used as material had been derived from T cells, B-cell-depleted T cells, or PBMCs.

Material: peripheral blood. This sequence originates from a human donor in a cohort sampled during active COVID-19. V and J are TRBV6-5 and TRBJ1-5, with TRBD1 identical over 7 bases. CDR3 loop: CASSPTGHQPQHF. The CDR3 bases are TGTGCCAGCAGTCCGACAGGGCATCAGCCCCAGCATTTT.